The T cell receptor beta chain described here comes from a study of T cells in localized non-small cell lung cancer. Measured with immunoSEQ multiplex PCR; TCRdb has only the in-frame clones, and not every one. This sample has around 26,000 clones, with around 90% found just once. Details on this clone: Its specificity is not known.

General study results and limits: Appearing in adjacent lung were a median roughly 60 of the top 100 tumor clones. Sequencing was limited to one tumor region, leaving the possibility of heterogeneity open.

CDR3 size: 14 residues. V trimming: 3 bases; J trimming: 6 bases; junction bases outside the gene matches: 5. Germline loops: CDR1 SNHLY, CDR2 FYNNEI. J is TRBJ1-5 and V is TRBV2, with 7 bases matching TRBD1. This clonotype originated in a woman aged 40-70 years with stage I lung adenocarcinoma. Sequences were derived from peripheral blood, sampled before any cancer treatment. This CDR3 is CASSDRGRGQPQHF. The DNA for the CDR3 is TGTGCCAGCAGTGATAGGGGGCGCGGTCAGCCCCAGCATTTT.